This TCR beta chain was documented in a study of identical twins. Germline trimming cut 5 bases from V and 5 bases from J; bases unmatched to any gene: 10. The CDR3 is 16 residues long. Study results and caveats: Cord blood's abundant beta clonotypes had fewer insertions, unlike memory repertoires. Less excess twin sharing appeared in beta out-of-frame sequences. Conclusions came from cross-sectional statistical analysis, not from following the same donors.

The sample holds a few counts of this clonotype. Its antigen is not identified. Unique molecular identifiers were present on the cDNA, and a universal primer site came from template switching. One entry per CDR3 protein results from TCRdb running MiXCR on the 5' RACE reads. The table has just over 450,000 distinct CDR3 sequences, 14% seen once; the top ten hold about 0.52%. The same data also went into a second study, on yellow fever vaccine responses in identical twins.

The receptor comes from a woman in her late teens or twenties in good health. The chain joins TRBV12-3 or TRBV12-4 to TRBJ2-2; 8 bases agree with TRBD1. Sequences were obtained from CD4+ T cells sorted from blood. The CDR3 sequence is CASSAPGQVRTGELFF. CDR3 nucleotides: TGTGCCAGCAGTGCTCCGGGACAGGTCCGAACCGGGGAGCTGTTTTTT.